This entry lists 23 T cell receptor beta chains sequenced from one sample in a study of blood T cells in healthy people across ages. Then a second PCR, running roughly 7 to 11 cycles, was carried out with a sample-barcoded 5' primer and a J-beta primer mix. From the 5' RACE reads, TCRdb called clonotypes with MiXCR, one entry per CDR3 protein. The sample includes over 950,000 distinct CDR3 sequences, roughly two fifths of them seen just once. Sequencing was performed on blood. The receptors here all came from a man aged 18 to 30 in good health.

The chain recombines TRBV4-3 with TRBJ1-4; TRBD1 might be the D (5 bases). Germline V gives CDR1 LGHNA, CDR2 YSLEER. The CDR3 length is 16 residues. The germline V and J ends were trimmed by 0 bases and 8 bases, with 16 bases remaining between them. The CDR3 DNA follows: TGCGCCAGCAGCCAAGATTGGCGGGGGTTTAGCGAAAAACTGTTTTTT. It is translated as CASSQDWRGFSEKLFF.

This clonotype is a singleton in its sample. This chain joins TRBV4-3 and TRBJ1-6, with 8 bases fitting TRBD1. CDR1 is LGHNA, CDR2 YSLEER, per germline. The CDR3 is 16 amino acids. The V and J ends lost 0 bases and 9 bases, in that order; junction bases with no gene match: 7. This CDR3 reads CASSQEGQVGGSPLHF. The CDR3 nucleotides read TGCGCCAGCAGCCAAGAGGGACAGGTTGGAGGTTCACCCCTCCACTTT.

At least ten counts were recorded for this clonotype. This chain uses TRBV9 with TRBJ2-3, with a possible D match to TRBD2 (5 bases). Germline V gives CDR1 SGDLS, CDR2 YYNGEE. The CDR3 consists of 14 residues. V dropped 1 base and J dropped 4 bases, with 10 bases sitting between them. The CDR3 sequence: CASSVLRAADTQYF. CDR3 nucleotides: TGTGCCAGCAGCGTATTGAGGGCGGCAGATACGCAGTATTTT.

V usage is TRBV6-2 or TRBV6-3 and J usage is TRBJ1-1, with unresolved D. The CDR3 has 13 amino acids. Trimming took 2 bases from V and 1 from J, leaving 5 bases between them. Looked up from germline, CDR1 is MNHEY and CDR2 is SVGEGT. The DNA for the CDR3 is TGTGCCAGCAGTTACCCCCAGAACACTGAAGCTTTCTTT. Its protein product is CASSYPQNTEAFF.

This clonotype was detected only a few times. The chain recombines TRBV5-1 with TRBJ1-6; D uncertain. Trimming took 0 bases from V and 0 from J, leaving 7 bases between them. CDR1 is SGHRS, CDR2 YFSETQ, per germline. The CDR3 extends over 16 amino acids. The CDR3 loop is CASSLDRTSYNSPLHF. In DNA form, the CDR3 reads TGCGCCAGCAGCTTGGACAGAACCTCCTATAATTCACCCCTCCACTTT.

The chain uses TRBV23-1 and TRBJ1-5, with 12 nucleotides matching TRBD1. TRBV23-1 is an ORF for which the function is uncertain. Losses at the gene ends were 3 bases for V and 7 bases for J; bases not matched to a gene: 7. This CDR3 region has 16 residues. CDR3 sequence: CASSHGDRGRRQPQHF. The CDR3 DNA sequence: TGCGCCAGCAGTCACGGGGACAGGGGGCGAAGGCAGCCCCAGCATTTT.

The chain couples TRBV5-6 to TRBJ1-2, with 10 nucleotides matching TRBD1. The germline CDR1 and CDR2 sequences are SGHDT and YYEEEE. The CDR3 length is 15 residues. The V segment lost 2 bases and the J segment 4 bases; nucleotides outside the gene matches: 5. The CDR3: CASSFTGTGAYGYTF. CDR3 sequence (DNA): TGTGCCAGCAGCTTTACCGGGACAGGGGCCTATGGCTACACCTTC.

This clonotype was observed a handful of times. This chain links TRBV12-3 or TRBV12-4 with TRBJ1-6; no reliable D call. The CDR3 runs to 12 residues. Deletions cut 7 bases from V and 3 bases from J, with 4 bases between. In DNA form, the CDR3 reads TGTGCCAGCACCTTCTATAATTCACCCCTCCACTTT. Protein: CASTFYNSPLHF.

In DNA form, the CDR3 reads TGTGCCAGCAGTTCCGGACTAGCGGGGTCTAGCACAGATACGCAGTATTTT. Translating it yields CASSSGLAGSSTDTQYF. The rearrangement joins TRBV6-6 to TRBJ2-3; TRBD2 agrees at 12 bases. Germline V gene sequence: CDR1 MNHNY, CDR2 SVGAGI (reference sequence). V trimming: 4 bases; J trimming: 0 bases; junction bases outside the gene matches: 5. The CDR3 runs to 17 residues.

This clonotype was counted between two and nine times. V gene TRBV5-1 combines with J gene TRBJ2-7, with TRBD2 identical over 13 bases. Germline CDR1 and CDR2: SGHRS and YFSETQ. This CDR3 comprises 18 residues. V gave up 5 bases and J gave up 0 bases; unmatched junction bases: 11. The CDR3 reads CASSFSTSGGPSSYEQYF. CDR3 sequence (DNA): TGCGCCAGCAGTTTTTCGACTAGCGGGGGGCCAAGCTCCTACGAGCAGTACTTC.

CDR3 in amino acids: CSAIKGQVTDSPLHF. DNA of the CDR3: TGCAGTGCTATTAAGGGGCAGGTGACGGATTCACCCCTCCACTTT. The chain is built from TRBV20-1 and TRBJ1-6, with D maybe TRBD1 (5 bases). The CDR3 contains 15 residues. CDR1 and CDR2 from the germline V gene are DFQATT and SNEGSKA (reference sequence). V was shortened by 4 bases and J by 8 bases, with 18 bases between the two germline ends.

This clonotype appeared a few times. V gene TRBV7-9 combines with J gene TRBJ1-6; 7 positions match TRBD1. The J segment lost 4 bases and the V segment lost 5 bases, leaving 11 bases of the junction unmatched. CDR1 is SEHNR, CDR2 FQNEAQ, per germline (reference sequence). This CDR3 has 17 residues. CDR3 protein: CASSTNRGKGYNSPLHF. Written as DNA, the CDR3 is TGTGCCAGCAGCACAAACAGGGGAAAGGGTTATAATTCACCCCTCCACTTT.

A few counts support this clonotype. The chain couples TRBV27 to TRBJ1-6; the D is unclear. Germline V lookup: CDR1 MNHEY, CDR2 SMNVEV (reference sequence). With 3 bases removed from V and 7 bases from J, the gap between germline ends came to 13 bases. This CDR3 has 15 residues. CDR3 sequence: CASSFRSSLNSPLHF. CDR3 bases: TGTGCCAGCAGTTTCCGTTCCAGCTTAAATTCACCCCTCCACTTT.

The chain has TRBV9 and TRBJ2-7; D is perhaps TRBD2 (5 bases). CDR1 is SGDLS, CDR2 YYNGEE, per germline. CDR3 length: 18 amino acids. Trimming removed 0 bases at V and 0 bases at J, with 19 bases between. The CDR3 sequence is CASSVGAGSGFFSYEQYF. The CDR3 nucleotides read TGTGCCAGCAGCGTAGGGGCTGGGAGCGGATTCTTCTCCTACGAGCAGTACTTC.

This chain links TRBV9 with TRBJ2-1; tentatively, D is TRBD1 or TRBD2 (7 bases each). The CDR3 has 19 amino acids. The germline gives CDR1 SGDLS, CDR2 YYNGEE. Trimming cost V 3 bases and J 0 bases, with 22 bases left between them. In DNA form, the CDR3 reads TGTGCCAGCAGCGAGCAGCCAGGGGGGGAAAGGGCCTCCTACAATGAGCAGTTCTTC. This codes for CASSEQPGGERASYNEQFF.

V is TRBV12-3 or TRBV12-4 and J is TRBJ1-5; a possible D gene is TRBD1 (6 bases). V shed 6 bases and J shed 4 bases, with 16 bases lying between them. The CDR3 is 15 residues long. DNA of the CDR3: TGTGCCAGCAGGCTACCGGGACAACGGAATCAGCCCCAGCATTTT. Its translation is CASRLPGQRNQPQHF.

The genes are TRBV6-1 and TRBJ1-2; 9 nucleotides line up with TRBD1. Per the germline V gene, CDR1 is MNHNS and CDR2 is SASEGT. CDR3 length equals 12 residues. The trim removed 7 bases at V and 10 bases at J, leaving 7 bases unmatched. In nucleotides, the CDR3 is TGTGCCAGCACCGAGACAGGGGGTGTCTACACCTTC. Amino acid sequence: CASTETGGVYTF.

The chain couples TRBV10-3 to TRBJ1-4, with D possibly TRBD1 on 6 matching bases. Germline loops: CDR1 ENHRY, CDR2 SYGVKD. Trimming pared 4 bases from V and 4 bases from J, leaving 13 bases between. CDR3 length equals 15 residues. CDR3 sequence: CAISAGGYGNEKLFF. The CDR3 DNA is TGTGCCATCAGTGCCGGGGGCTATGGTAATGAAAAACTGTTTTTT.

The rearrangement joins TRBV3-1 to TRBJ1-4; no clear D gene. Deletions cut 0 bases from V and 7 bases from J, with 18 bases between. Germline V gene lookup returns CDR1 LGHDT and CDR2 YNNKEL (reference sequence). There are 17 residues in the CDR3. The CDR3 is CASSQDPPRTWAEKLFF. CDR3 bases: TGTGCCAGCAGCCAAGATCCCCCACGAACCTGGGCTGAAAAACTGTTTTTT. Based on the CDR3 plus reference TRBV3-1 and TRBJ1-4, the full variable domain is DTAVSQTPKYLVTQMGNDKSIKCEQNLGHDTMYWYKQDSKKFLKIMFSYNNKELIINETVPNRFSPKSPDKAHLNLHINSLELGDSAVYFCASSQDPPRTWAEKLFFGSGTQLSVL.

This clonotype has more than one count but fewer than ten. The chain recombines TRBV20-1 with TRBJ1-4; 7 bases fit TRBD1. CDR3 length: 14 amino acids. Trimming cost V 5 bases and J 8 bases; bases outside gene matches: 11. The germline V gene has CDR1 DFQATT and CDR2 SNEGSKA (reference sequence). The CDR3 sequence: CSALGEGAREKLFF. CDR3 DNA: TGCAGTGCTCTCGGGGAGGGGGCGCGGGAAAAACTGTTTTTT.

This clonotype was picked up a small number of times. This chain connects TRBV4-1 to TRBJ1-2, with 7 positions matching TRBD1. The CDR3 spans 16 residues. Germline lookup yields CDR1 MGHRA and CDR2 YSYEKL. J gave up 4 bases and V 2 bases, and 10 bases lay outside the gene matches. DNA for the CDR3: TGCGCCAGCAGCCAAAACTCCGGGACAGATTCCTATGGCTACACCTTC. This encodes CASSQNSGTDSYGYTF.

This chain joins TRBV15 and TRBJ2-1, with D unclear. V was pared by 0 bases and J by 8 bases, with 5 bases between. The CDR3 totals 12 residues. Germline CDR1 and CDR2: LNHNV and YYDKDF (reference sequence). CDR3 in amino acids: CATSRDGYEQFF. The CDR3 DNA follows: TGTGCCACCAGCAGAGATGGGTATGAGCAGTTCTTC.

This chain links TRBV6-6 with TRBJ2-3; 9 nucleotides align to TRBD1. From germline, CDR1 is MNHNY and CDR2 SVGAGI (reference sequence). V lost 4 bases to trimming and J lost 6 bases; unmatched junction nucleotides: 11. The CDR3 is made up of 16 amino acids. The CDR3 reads CASSSPDRGSRDTQYF. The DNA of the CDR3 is TGTGCCAGCAGTTCCCCGGACAGGGGAAGTCGCGATACGCAGTATTTT.